This T cell receptor (beta chain) was sequenced during a study of cytomegalovirus exposure and HLA in healthy donors. Whole-study results and caveats: In a later analysis, first-cohort TCR clusters were found to tend to co-occur in the roughly 120 validation repertoires.

Assay: immunoSEQ multiplex PCR; the TCRdb copy retains only in-frame clones and omits some. The sample contains around 300,000 clones, roughly 85% of which appear only once. This clone was counted only a few times. Its antigen is as yet unknown. Germline CDR1 reads KGHSH; CDR2 reads LQKENI. J lost 7 bases, V lost 2 bases, and 14 bases had no gene match. The length of the CDR3 is 16 residues. This sequence was found in a woman younger than 30 in good health and CMV-seronegative. Sequencing used PBMCs. V is TRBV18 and J is TRBJ2-7; 7 bases are shared with TRBD2. The CDR3 nucleotides are TGTGCCAGCTCACCAAATGCGGCTAGCGGTGGGGGGGAGCAGTACTTC. Encoded protein: CASSPNAASGGGEQYF. The full variable domain, with the rest looked up from reference TRBV18 and TRBJ2-7, is NAGVMQNPRHLVRRRGQEARLRCSPMKGHSHVYWYRQLPEEGLKFMVYLQKENIIDESGMPKERFSAEFPKEGPSILRIQQVVRGDSAAYFCASSPNAASGGGEQYFGPGTRLTVT.